The sample holds one count of the clone carrying this T cell receptor beta chain. The antigen remains unidentified. This sample stems from a study of T cells in localized non-small cell lung cancer. Findings of the study overall: A higher density of T cells in blood coincided with extended overall survival.

The trim removed 9 bases at V and 7 bases at J, leaving 10 bases unmatched. This CDR3 region has 13 residues. CDR1 and CDR2 from the germline V gene are SNHLY and FYNNEI. The data were produced by immunoSEQ multiplex PCR, yet TCRdb's version contains in-frame clones alone and is incomplete. The sample holds some 16,000 clones; roughly 90% are singletons and the top ten take approximately 3.7%. The specimen was peripheral blood, collected before any cancer treatment. The TCR was taken from a male donor at least 60 years old with stage II squamous cell lung carcinoma. This chain links TRBV2 with TRBJ1-2; 8 nucleotides match TRBD1. CDR3 nucleotide sequence: TGTGCCAGTTCGGGACAGGTACTAGGTGGCTACACCTTC. This gives the protein CASSGQVLGGYTF.